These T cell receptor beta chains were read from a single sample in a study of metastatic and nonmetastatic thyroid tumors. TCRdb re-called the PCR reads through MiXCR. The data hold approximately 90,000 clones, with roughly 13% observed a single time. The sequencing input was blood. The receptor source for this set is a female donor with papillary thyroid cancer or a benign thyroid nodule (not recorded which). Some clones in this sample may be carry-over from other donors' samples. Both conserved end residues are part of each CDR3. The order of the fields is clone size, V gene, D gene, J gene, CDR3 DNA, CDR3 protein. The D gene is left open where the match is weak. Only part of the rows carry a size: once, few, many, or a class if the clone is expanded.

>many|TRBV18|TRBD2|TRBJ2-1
TGTGCCAGCTCACCACTCGGCGGGAGGGTCCTCAATGAGCAGTTCTTC
CASSPLGGRVLNEQFF
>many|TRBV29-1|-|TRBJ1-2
TGCAGCGTGATCCAGGGAGATGGCTACACCTTC
CSVIQGDGYTF
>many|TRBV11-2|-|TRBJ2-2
TGTGCCAGCAGCTTAGATCTGTGGACCCCCGGGTTCACCGGGGAGCTGTTTTTT
CASSLDLWTPGFTGELFF
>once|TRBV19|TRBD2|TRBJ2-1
TGTGCCAGTAGTATAGGAAACCTGGGACTAGCGAGCAATCAGCAGTTCTTC
CASSIGNLGLASNQQFF
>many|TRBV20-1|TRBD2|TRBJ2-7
TGCAGTGCTAGAGATCGGCTAGCGGGATCCACCGGGGACGAGCAGTACTTC
CSARDRLAGSTGDEQYF
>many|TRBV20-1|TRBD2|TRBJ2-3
TGCAGCGCATCTCGGGCCCCATGGCGGCGGGAGGCGACCATACCAGATACGCAGTATTTT
CSASRAPWRREATIPDTQYF
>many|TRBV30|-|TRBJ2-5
TGTGCCTGGGGAGGGGCAGAGACCCAGTACTTC
CAWGGAETQYF
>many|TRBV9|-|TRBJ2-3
TGTGCCAGCAGCGCTAGAGGGAGCACAGATACGCAGTATTTT
CASSARGSTDTQYF
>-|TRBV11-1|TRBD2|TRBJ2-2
TGTGCCAGCAGCCGCTTTGCTAGCGGGAACACCGGGGAGCTGTTTTTT
CASSRFASGNTGELFF
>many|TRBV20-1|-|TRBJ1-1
TGCAGTGCTAGAACAGGTCTGAACACTGAAGCTTTCTTT
CSARTGLNTEAFF
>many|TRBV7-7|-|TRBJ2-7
TGTGCTAGCAGCTCAGGAAGGGTCGGCGAGCAGTACTTC
CASSSGRVGEQYF
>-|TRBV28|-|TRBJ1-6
TGTGCCAGCAGTTCATATACAGGGTGGAATTCAACCCTCCACTTT
CASSSYTGWNSTLHF
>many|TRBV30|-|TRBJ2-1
TGTGCCTGGATCCTAGGGACCGCCAATGAGCAGTTCTTC
CAWILGTANEQFF
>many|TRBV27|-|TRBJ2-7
TGTGCCAGCAGTTTAAAGCAATCGAGGGGACCCTACGAGCAGTACTTC
CASSLKQSRGPYEQYF
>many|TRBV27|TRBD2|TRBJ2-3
TGTGCCAGCAGCCTAGCGGGAGCGGATACGCAGTATTTT
CASSLAGADTQYF
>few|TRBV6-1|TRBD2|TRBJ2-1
TGTGCCAGCAGCTGGACTAGCGTTAGACGAGTTGAGCAGTTCTTC
CASSWTSVRRVEQFF
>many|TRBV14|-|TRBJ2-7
TGTGCCAGCAGCCCCCCGGGACTTGGCTACGAGCAGTACTTC
CASSPPGLGYEQYF
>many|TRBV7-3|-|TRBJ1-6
TGTGCCAGCAGCCCCACCGGGGGGAATTCACCCCTCCACTTT
CASSPTGGNSPLHF
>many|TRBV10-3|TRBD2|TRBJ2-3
TGTGCCATCAGAGCGGGAGTGACAGATACGCAGTATTTT
CAIRAGVTDTQYF
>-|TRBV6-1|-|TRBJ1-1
TGTGCCAGCAGAACACAGGAAGCTGAAGCTTTCTTT
CASRTQEAEAFF
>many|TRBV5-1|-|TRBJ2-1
TGCGCCAGCAGCTTGGCGCTAGATTCCTTCAATGAGCAGTTCTTC
CASSLALDSFNEQFF
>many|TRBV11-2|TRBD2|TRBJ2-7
TGTGCCAGCAGCTTAGGTGCAGCGGGATCATCCTACGAGCAGTACTTC
CASSLGAAGSSYEQYF
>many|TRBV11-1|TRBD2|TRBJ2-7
TGTGCCAGCAGCAAACCGGGACTAGCGGGAGGAACGGTGTACGAGCAGTACTTC
CASSKPGLAGGTVYEQYF
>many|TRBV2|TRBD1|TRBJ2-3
TGTGCCAGCAGTGAACAGGGGGCCCCAGATACGCAGTATTTT
CASSEQGAPDTQYF